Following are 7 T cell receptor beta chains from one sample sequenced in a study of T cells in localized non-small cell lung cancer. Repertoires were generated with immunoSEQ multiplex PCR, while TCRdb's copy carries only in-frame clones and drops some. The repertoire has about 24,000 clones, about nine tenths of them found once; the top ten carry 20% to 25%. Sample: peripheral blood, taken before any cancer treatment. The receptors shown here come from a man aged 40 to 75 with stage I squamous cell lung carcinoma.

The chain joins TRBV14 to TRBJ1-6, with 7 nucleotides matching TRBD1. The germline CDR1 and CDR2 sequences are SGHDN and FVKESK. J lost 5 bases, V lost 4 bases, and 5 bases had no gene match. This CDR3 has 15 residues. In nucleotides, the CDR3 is TGTGCCAGCAGCCCTACAGGGGCCCATAATTCACCCCTCCACTTT. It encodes CASSPTGAHNSPLHF.

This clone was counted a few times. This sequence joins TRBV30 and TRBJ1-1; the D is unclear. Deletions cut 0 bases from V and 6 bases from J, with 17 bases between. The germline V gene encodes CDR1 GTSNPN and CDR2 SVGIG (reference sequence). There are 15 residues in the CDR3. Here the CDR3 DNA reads TGTGCCTGGAGTGTAAACCCCGGACTCCTCCCTGAAGCTTTCTTT. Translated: CAWSVNPGLLPEAFF.

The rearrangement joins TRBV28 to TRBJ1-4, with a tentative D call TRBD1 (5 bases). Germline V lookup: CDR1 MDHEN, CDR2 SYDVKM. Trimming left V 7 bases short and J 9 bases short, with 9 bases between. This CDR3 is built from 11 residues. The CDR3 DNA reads TGTGCCAGCACCTTGGGGCAAAAACTGTTTTTT. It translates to CASTLGQKLFF. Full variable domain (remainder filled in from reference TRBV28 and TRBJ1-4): DVKVTQSSRYLVKRTGEKVFLECVQDMDHENMFWYRQDPGLGLRLIYFSYDVKMKEKGDIPEGYSVSREKKERFSLILESASTNQTSMYLCASTLGQKLFFGSGTQLSVL.

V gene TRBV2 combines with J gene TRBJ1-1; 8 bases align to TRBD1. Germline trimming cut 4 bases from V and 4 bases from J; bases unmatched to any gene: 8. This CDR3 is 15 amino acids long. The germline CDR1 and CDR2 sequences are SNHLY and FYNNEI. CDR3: CASSAQGGGGTEAFF. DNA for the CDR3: TGTGCCAGCAGTGCACAGGGGGGAGGCGGCACTGAAGCTTTCTTT. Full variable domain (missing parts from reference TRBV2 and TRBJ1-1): EPEVTQTPSHQVTQMGQEVILRCVPISNHLYFYWYRQILGQKVEFLVSFYNNEISEKSEIFDDQFSVERPDGSNFTLKIRSTKLEDSAMYFCASSAQGGGGTEAFFGQGTRLTVV.

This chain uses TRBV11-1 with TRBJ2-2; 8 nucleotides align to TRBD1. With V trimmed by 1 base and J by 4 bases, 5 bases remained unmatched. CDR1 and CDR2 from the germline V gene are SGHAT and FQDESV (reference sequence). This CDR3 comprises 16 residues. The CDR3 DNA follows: TGTGCCAGCAGCTTAGGTCCGGACAGGGTCACCGGGGAGCTGTTTTTT. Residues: CASSLGPDRVTGELFF.

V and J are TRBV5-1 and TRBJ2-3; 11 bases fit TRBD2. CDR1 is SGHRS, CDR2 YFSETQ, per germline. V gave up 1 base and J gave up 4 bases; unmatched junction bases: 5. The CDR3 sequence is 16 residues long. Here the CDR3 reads CASSLFTSGGSDTQYF. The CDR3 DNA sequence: TGCGCCAGCAGCTTGTTTACTAGCGGGGGTTCAGATACGCAGTATTTT. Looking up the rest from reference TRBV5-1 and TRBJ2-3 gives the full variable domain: KAGVTQTPRYLIKTRGQQVTLSCSPISGHRSVSWYQQTPGQGLQFLFEYFSETQRNKGNFPGRFSGRQFSNSRSEMNVSTLELGDSALYLCASSLFTSGGSDTQYFGPGTRLTVL.

The CDR3 here is CASSLGSAVMDSPLHF. The CDR3 coding sequence is TGTGCCAGCAGCTTAGGGTCGGCCGTGATGGACTCACCCCTCCACTTT. The chain combines TRBV7-9 with TRBJ1-6; D unclear. The CDR3 consists of 16 residues. Trimming removed 1 base at V and 10 bases at J, with 17 bases between. Germline CDR1 SEHNR, CDR2 FQNEAQ (reference sequence).